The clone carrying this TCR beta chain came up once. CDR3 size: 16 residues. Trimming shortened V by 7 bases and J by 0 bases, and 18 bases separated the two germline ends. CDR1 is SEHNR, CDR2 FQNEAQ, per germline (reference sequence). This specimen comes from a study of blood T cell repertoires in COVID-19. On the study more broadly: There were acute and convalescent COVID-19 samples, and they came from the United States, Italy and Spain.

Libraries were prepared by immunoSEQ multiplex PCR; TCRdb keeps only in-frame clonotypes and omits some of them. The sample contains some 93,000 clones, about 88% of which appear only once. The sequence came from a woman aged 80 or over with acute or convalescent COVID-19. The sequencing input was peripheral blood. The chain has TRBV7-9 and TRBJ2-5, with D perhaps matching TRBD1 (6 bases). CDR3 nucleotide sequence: TGTGCCAGCACCTCAGGGCCAGGGGAGTACCAAGAGACCCAGTACTTC. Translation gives CASTSGPGEYQETQYF.